The rows below give T cell receptor beta chains drawn from one sample of a study of T cells after yellow fever vaccination. Each CDR3 protein gets one entry after TCRdb re-called the 5' RACE reads with MiXCR. The data contain about 360,000 distinct CDR3 sequences, about 6% of them singletons. Sample: PBMCs, taken 5 days after the yellow fever booster vaccination. Receptors were obtained from a young man who received the YFV17D yellow fever vaccine. CDR3s include the opening cysteine and the closing phenylalanine or tryptophan. D genes are given only for firm matches. The listing skips clone size in some rows; elsewhere it reads once, few, many or a size class.

d_gene	v_gene	abundance	j_gene	CDR3aa	CDR3nt
NA	TRBV6-9	few	TRBJ2-2	CASSYSTRNTGELFF	TGTGCCAGCAGTTATTCGACCCGGAACACCGGGGAGCTGTTTTTT
TRBD1	TRBV4-3	NA	TRBJ2-1	CASSRPGGSNEQFF	TGCGCCAGCAGCCGGCCAGGGGGAAGCAATGAGCAGTTCTTC
NA	TRBV20-1	NA	TRBJ2-5	CSARDWGQGKTQYF	TGCAGTGCTAGAGATTGGGGCCAGGGGAAGACCCAGTACTTC
NA	TRBV18	few	TRBJ2-1	CASSPPKSNEQFF	TGTGCCAGCTCACCACCGAAGAGTAATGAGCAGTTCTTC
TRBD1	TRBV7-9	many	TRBJ2-7	CASSPTGWYEQYF	TGTGCCAGCAGCCCGACAGGGTGGTACGAGCAGTACTTC
NA	TRBV20-1	many	TRBJ2-3	CSAAPKKRGTDTQYF	TGCAGTGCCGCACCCAAGAAGCGGGGCACAGATACGCAGTATTTT
NA	TRBV5-1	few	TRBJ2-1	CASGRETYNEQFF	TGCGCCAGCGGCCGCGAGACTTACAATGAGCAGTTCTTC
NA	TRBV5-1	many	TRBJ2-3	CASSPDPSPGTDTQYF	TGCGCCAGCAGCCCCGACCCGAGTCCCGGGACAGATACGCAGTATTTT
TRBD2	TRBV5-1	few	TRBJ2-3	CASSLGPSGLAGGASQYF	TGCGCCAGCAGCTTGGGGCCTTCAGGACTAGCGGGTGGGGCGTCGCAGTATTTT
TRBD2	TRBV7-8	many	TRBJ2-4	CASSFTSGRAGAKNIQYF	TGTGCCAGCAGCTTTACTAGCGGGAGGGCGGGGGCCAAAAACATTCAGTACTTC
NA	TRBV29-1	few	TRBJ1-4	CSVGGNEKLFF	TGCAGCGTTGGGGGAAATGAAAAACTGTTTTTT
NA	TRBV4-3	few	TRBJ2-6	CASSQGTAIAGANVLTF	TGCGCCAGCAGCCAAGGTACAGCTATTGCTGGGGCCAACGTCCTGACTTTC
NA	TRBV20-1	many	TRBJ2-5	CSARQGTETQYF	TGCAGTGCTAGACAGGGTACGGAGACCCAGTACTTC
TRBD2	TRBV12-3/TRBV12-4	few	TRBJ2-5	CASSPGLAGPEAQYF	TGTGCCAGCAGTCCCGGACTAGCGGGACCCGAGGCCCAGTACTTC
NA	TRBV19	NA	TRBJ2-7	CASSPRTVPYEQYF	TGTGCCAGTAGTCCCCGGACAGTTCCCTACGAGCAGTACTTC
NA	TRBV20-1	few	TRBJ2-1	CSASEGQRYNEQFF	TGCAGTGCTAGCGAGGGGCAACGCTACAATGAGCAGTTCTTC
NA	TRBV6-1	NA	TRBJ2-7	CASRHGTVWEQYF	TGTGCCAGCAGACACGGGACGGTCTGGGAGCAGTACTTC
NA	TRBV7-9	few	TRBJ2-1	CASSLGSPGSEQFF	TGTGCCAGCAGCTTAGGGTCTCCGGGGTCTGAGCAGTTCTTC
NA	TRBV5-1	many	TRBJ2-1	CASSADQGTYNEQFF	TGCGCCAGCAGCGCCGACCAGGGGACGTACAATGAGCAGTTCTTC
NA	TRBV12-3/TRBV12-4	few	TRBJ2-5	CASSPGSETQYF	TGTGCCAGCAGTCCAGGTTCTGAGACCCAGTACTTC
TRBD2	TRBV5-4	NA	TRBJ2-1	CARSPRLAKQFF	TGTGCCAGGAGCCCCCGACTAGCGAAGCAGTTCTTC
NA	TRBV5-6	NA	TRBJ2-6	CASSGYSSGANVLTF	TGTGCCAGCAGCGGATACAGCTCTGGGGCCAACGTCCTGACTTTC
TRBD1	TRBV9	few	TRBJ2-3	CASSAGTVPDTQYF	TGTGCCAGCAGCGCCGGGACAGTACCCGATACGCAGTATTTT
NA	TRBV20-1	NA	TRBJ1-4	CSARKGGGEKLFF	TGCAGTGCTAGAAAGGGCGGGGGCGAAAAACTGTTTTTT
TRBD2	TRBV20-1	few	TRBJ2-1	CSASALAEFFNEQFF	TGCAGTGCTAGTGCACTAGCGGAGTTTTTCAATGAGCAGTTCTTC